Below are 29 T cell receptor beta chains sequenced from a single sample in a study of beta chain features in type 1 diabetes (dated by TCRdb to 2016 to 2019). On the study overall, not on this receptor specifically: A moderate but significant shortening of TCRB CDR3 length was observed in type 1 diabetes patients in all four CD4+ subsets.

These receptors' targets are unknown. Libraries came from the immunoSEQ multiplex PCR assay. The entire amount of isolated RNA was reverse transcribed using the High Capacity cDNA Reverse Transcription Kit, so the sequenced TCRB transcripts were expressed ones. The source is immuneACCESS, and TCRdb retained only in-frame sequences with V and J called. Part of the clones is not carried over; for the studies checked, unresolved V genes explain less than half of this, and the remainder is unexplained. The sample yields around 15,000 clones; roughly 69% were counted once. Together, the top ten hold more than 2% of the sample. Sequencing was carried out using Tregs from blood. The label giving this sample's cell subset or site can be read as: regulatory CD4+ T cells. These receptors originate from a young man with type 1 diabetes.

The V gene is TRBV6-5, the J gene TRBJ2-7; 9 bases align to TRBD1. The germline V gene encodes CDR1 MNHEY and CDR2 SVGAGI. The CDR3 totals 15 residues. V dropped 5 bases and J dropped 1; count of bases not matched to a gene: 6. CDR3 sequence: CASSGPGQGSYEQYF. The CDR3, as DNA: TGTGCCAGCAGTGGACCGGGACAGGGTTCCTACGAGCAGTACTTC.

On this clone itself: The germline gene is not matched at one end of the junction; a read error may be the cause. The gene calls are TRBV6-6 and TRBJ2-7; 11 bases line up with TRBD2. The germline V gene has CDR1 MNHNY and CDR2 SVGAGI (reference sequence). This CDR3 is built from 15 residues. CDR3 sequence reads: CASSTTSGDSYEQCF. The DNA for the CDR3 is TGTGCCAGCAGCACGACTAGCGGGGATTCCTACGAGCAGTGCTTC.

This chain connects TRBV10-2 to TRBJ2-2; D may be TRBD1 (6 bases). V lost 6 bases to trimming and J lost 6 bases, with 20 bases between them. The CDR3 length is 16 residues. Germline CDR1 reads WSHSY; CDR2 reads SAAADI. DNA for the CDR3: TGCGCCAGCAGCAAAACTAGGGGGATCGAGGCCGGGGAGCTGTTTTTT. Protein: CASSKTRGIEAGELFF.

The V call is TRBV6-1, the J call TRBJ2-2; 9 positions match TRBD2. With 3 bases clipped from V and 4 bases from J, the junction kept 6 bases outside the gene matches. CDR3 size: 16 residues. Germline CDR1 is MNHNS and CDR2 is SASEGT. The DNA of the CDR3 is TGTGCCAGCAGTGAGAGCGGGGGGAGAAGCACCGGGGAGCTGTTTTTT. This encodes CASSESGGRSTGELFF.

This rearrangement joins TRBV6-5 to TRBJ2-6; D may be TRBD1 (7 bases). CDR1 MNHEY and CDR2 SVGAGI come from the germline V gene. This CDR3 has 16 amino acids. V lost 2 bases to trimming and J lost 2 bases, with 10 bases between them. The CDR3 sequence is CASSYGGGAGANVLTF. CDR3 DNA sequence: TGTGCCAGCAGTTACGGAGGGGGCGCTGGGGCCAACGTCCTGACTTTC.

The chain couples TRBV18 to TRBJ2-6; D not resolved. CDR1 is KGHSH and CDR2 is LQKENI in the germline V gene. CDR3 size: 15 residues. Trimming took 2 bases from V and 1 from J, leaving 6 bases between them. CDR3 region: CASSPYVSGANVLTF. The CDR3 nucleotides read TGTGCCAGCTCACCATATGTATCTGGGGCCAACGTCCTGACTTTC. Full variable domain (missing parts from reference TRBV18 and TRBJ2-6): NAGVMQNPRHLVRRRGQEARLRCSPMKGHSHVYWYRQLPEEGLKFMVYLQKENIIDESGMPKERFSAEFPKEGPSILRIQQVVRGDSAAYFCASSPYVSGANVLTFGAGSRLTVL.

This clone was counted a few times. V gene TRBV5-1 combines with J gene TRBJ2-1; TRBD2 agrees at 11 bases. CDR3 length: 16 residues. Losses at the gene ends were 1 base for V and 6 bases for J; bases not matched to a gene: 6. CDR1 and CDR2 (germline): SGHRS, YFSETQ. CDR3 DNA sequence: TGCGCCAGCAGCTTGCCCGGGACTAGCGGCATCAATGAGCAGTTCTTC. Its translation is CASSLPGTSGINEQFF.

The genes are TRBV30 and TRBJ2-5, with D perhaps matching TRBD2 (6 bases). V dropped 5 bases and J dropped 5 bases, with 15 bases sitting between them. The germline gives CDR1 GTSNPN, CDR2 SVGIG (reference sequence). This CDR3 has 13 amino acids. The CDR3 protein is CAWAGGIAETQYF. The DNA for the CDR3 is TGTGCCTGGGCAGGAGGGATTGCGGAGACCCAGTACTTC.

The sample holds one count of this clone. This chain uses TRBV5-1 with TRBJ2-2, with a possible D match to TRBD1 (6 bases). The CDR3 runs 16 residues. CDR1 SGHRS and CDR2 YFSETQ come from the germline V gene. Deletions cut 4 bases from V and 2 bases from J, with 15 bases between. The CDR3, as DNA: TGCGCCAGCAGCGCACAGACAGGATTAAACACCGGGGAGCTGTTTTTT. Encoded protein: CASSAQTGLNTGELFF.

The table lists this clone with a few counts. The conserved closing phenylalanine or tryptophan is absent in this CDR3, likely reflecting a read error. The limits of the CDR3 on the DNA are not certain, so only TCRdb's listed CDR3 is given. This chain links TRBV10-3 with TRBJ2-7; TRBD2 is the table's D call, not checked against the DNA. Germline V gives CDR1 ENHRY, CDR2 SYGVKD. The CDR3 length is 14 residues, termini included. The CDR3 is CAISDPIGSGRAQI.

The CDR3 is CASSPFETQYF. The CDR3, as DNA: TGTGCCAGCAGCCCCTTTGAGACCCAGTACTTC. The chain couples TRBV11-2 to TRBJ2-5; D remains unclear. This CDR3 contains 11 residues. V dropped 5 bases and J dropped 5 bases, with 6 bases sitting between them. The V gene's germline CDR1 is SGHAT and CDR2 FQNNGV.

The V and J genes are TRBV11-2 and TRBJ2-1, with 13 nucleotides matching TRBD2. CDR1 is SGHAT, CDR2 FQNNGV, per germline. Unmatched junction bases numbered 11, after V lost 6 bases and J lost 12 bases. The CDR3 runs 15 residues. CDR3 protein: CASRRTSGSPSGQFF. In nucleotides, the CDR3 is TGTGCCAGCAGGCGGACTAGCGGGAGCCCCTCGGGGCAGTTCTTC. Variable domain in full (rest from reference TRBV11-2 and TRBJ2-1): EAGVAQSPRYKIIEKRQSVAFWCNPISGHATLYWYQQILGQGPKLLIQFQNNGVVDDSQLPKDRFSAERLKGVDSTLKIQPAKLEDSAVYLCASRRTSGSPSGQFFGPGTRLTVL.

The CDR3 reads CASSYYKNTDTQYF. For the CDR3, the DNA is TGTGCCAGCAGTTACTATAAAAACACAGATACGCAGTATTTT. V and J are TRBV6-6 and TRBJ2-3, with D hard to call. CDR3 size: 14 residues. Trimming removed 1 base at V and 2 bases at J, with 7 bases between. Germline CDR1 and CDR2: MNHNY and SVGAGI (reference sequence).

The rearrangement links TRBV19 to TRBJ1-1, with TRBD1 matching over 8 bases. The CDR3 is 17 residues long. Germline CDR1 LNHDA, CDR2 SQIVND (reference sequence). With 4 bases clipped from V and 5 bases from J, the junction kept 15 bases outside the gene matches. The chain's CDR3 is CASSTRGQVWVGTEAFF. As DNA, the CDR3 is TGTGCCAGTAGTACCCGGGGACAGGTATGGGTGGGTACTGAAGCTTTCTTT. The variable domain in full, completed from reference TRBV19 and TRBJ1-1, reads DGGITQSPKYLFRKEGQNVTLSCEQNLNHDAMYWYRQDPGQGLRLIYYSQIVNDFQKGDIAEGYSVSREKKESFPLTVTSAQKNPTAFYLCASSTRGQVWVGTEAFFGQGTRLTVV.

This sequence joins TRBV9 and TRBJ2-1; the match to TRBD2 covers 10 bases. Per germline, CDR1 SGDLS and CDR2 YYNGEE. The CDR3 spans 19 residues. V lost 0 bases to trimming and J lost 9 bases; unmatched junction nucleotides: 18. The chain's CDR3 is CASSVGGTAFFSSGGEQFF. For the CDR3, the DNA is TGTGCCAGCAGCGTAGGCGGGACCGCCTTTTTTTCTAGCGGGGGTGAGCAGTTCTTC.

V and J are TRBV7-7 and TRBJ2-5; weak D call: TRBD2 (5 bases). Germline CDR1 SSHAT, CDR2 FNYEAQ (reference sequence). Trimming stripped 5 bases from V and 5 bases from J, with 12 bases between. CDR3 size: 13 residues. DNA of the CDR3: TGTGCCAGCAGCCCCCCGGGAACGGAGACCCAGTACTTC. It encodes CASSPPGTETQYF.

The chain is built from TRBV7-9 and TRBJ2-7; weak D call: TRBD2 (5 bases). CDR1 is SEHNR, CDR2 FQNEAQ, per germline (reference sequence). This CDR3 is built from 15 residues. V lost 3 bases, J lost 7 bases, and 19 bases lay in between. The CDR3, as DNA: TGTGCCAGCAGCTTGACCCGGGGTAGCTCGGGGGAGCAGTACTTC. This gives the protein CASSLTRGSSGEQYF.

The chain has TRBV6-5 and TRBJ2-7, with D unresolved. Trimming pared 0 bases from V and 0 bases from J, leaving 12 bases between. From germline, CDR1 is MNHEY and CDR2 SVGAGI. The CDR3 contains 16 residues. CDR3 coding DNA: TGTGCCAGCAGTTACTCTGGGCCCGAAAGCTCCTACGAGCAGTACTTC. It specifies CASSYSGPESSYEQYF.

The rearrangement uses TRBV6-5 and TRBJ1-6; 7 nucleotides align to TRBD1. This CDR3 has 16 amino acids. Germline V gene data show CDR1 as MNHEY and CDR2 as SVGAGI. The V gene end was trimmed by 2 bases and the J gene end by 10 bases; junction bases not matched to a gene: 11. The CDR3 DNA reads as TGTGCCAGCAGTTACGTTACAGGGGTCGGAAGGTCACCCCTCCACTTT. As protein: CASSYVTGVGRSPLHF.

This clone turned up a few times. The rearrangement joins TRBV18 to TRBJ2-3; no clear D gene. There are 14 residues in the CDR3. The V and J ends lost 0 bases and 4 bases respectively, with 8 bases between them. Germline-derived CDR1 and CDR2 are KGHSH and LQKENI. CDR3 region: CASSPPAGSDTQYF. The CDR3 bases are TGTGCCAGCTCACCACCCGCAGGTTCAGATACGCAGTATTTT.

The rearrangement uses TRBV2 and TRBJ2-5, with 8 bases lining up with TRBD2. The V and J ends lost 7 bases and 3 bases, in that order; junction bases with no gene match: 7. The germline V gene has CDR1 SNHLY and CDR2 FYNNEI. This CDR3 is 14 amino acids long. The CDR3 DNA reads as TGTGCCAGCACCGTACTAGCGGAGGAAGAGACCCAGTACTTC. Translated: CASTVLAEEETQYF.

This chain links TRBV21-1 with TRBJ2-2; the table's TRBD1 call for D was not verified on the DNA. TRBV21-1 is shown as a pseudogene. This CDR3 has 15 residues. CDR3 coding DNA: TGTGCCAGCAGCGCCCAGGGGTGGGTCACCGGGGAGCTGTTTTTT. It is translated as CASSAQGWVTGELFF.

The rearrangement uses TRBV4-1 and TRBJ2-1; perhaps TRBD1 as D (6 bases). V was trimmed by 0 bases and J by 6 bases, leaving 21 bases between them. This CDR3 contains 18 residues. Germline V lookup: CDR1 MGHRA, CDR2 YSYEKL. CDR3 nucleotides: TGCGCCAGCAGCCAAGATTCGGGTGGGGGCCTCGGCAGCAATGAGCAGTTCTTC. Protein product: CASSQDSGGGLGSNEQFF.

The chain couples TRBV19 to TRBJ2-5; D unclear. CDR3 size: 13 residues. Germline V CDR1 and CDR2: LNHDA, SQIVND (reference sequence). V lost 3 bases, J lost 2 bases, and 7 bases lay in between. The chain's CDR3 is CASSIWAQETQYF. DNA for the CDR3: TGTGCCAGTAGTATCTGGGCTCAAGAGACCCAGTACTTC.

Here the CDR3 reads CAWSLGRANEQYF. The CDR3, as DNA: TGTGCCTGGAGTTTGGGGAGGGCGAACGAGCAGTACTTC. This chain joins TRBV30 and TRBJ2-5; 7 bases are shared with TRBD2. The closer fit of TRBJ2-7 to the DNA end suggests the J call may be wrong. CDR3 length: 13 amino acids. In germline, CDR1 is GTSNPN, CDR2 SVGIG (reference sequence).

In the case of this clone: Other DNA sequences in the sample encode the same CDR3. The CDR3 coding sequence is TGTGCCAGTAGCCAAACGGGGGGGCTCTACGAGCAGTACTTC. It yields the protein CASSQTGGLYEQYF. The chain has TRBV19 and TRBJ2-7; 8 nucleotides agree with TRBD2. CDR1 LNHDA and CDR2 SQIVND come from the germline V gene (reference sequence). The CDR3 loop spans 14 amino acids. V dropped 6 bases and J dropped 3; count of bases not matched to a gene: 7.

This clone was seen only a few times. The J gene is TRBJ2-3, the V gene TRBV7-2; D remains unclear. V lost 0 bases to trimming and J lost 3 bases, with 4 bases between them. Germline CDR1 and CDR2: SGHTA and FQGNSA. This CDR3 spans 13 amino acids. The CDR3 loop is CASSLAPTDTQYF. CDR3 bases: TGTGCCAGCAGCTTAGCCCCGACAGATACGCAGTATTTT.

There are a few counts of this clone. The chain carries TRBV25-1 and TRBJ1-5; tentatively, D is TRBD1 (5 bases). CDR3 length: 12 amino acids. The ends were cut back, 7 bases at V and 6 bases at J, with 10 bases in the middle. The germline gives CDR1 MGHDK, CDR2 SYGVNS. The CDR3 spells CASMGGSQPQHF. The CDR3 bases are TGTGCCAGCATGGGGGGGAGTCAGCCCCAGCATTTT.

This clone was picked up a small number of times. The rearrangement joins TRBV19 to TRBJ2-1, with D possibly matching TRBD2 (5 bases). The CDR3 has 20 amino acids. CDR1 is LNHDA, CDR2 SQIVND, per germline (reference sequence). V lost 6 bases and J lost 3, with 30 bases in between. CDR3 protein: CASSKGAGPRFRRGYNEQFF. The CDR3 region has the DNA TGTGCCAGTAGCAAGGGAGCTGGCCCGAGGTTCCGCCGAGGCTACAATGAGCAGTTCTTC.